This paragraph reports one TCR beta chain. What this receptor recognizes is not known. No quality values exist for individual bases; no much larger clone is one base distant. The data were taken from a study of blood T cells in healthy people across ages (dated by TCRdb to about 2015). The study in broad terms: Template switching captured roughly one uniquely barcoded TCR beta cDNA molecule per two T cells in model experiments. Donors of different ages were randomly distributed across sequencing lanes to avoid experimental bias. Donors were grouped into four age groups: young (average approximately 15 years), middle-aged (about 40), aged (about 60) and long-lived (about 89). Age-related changes in TCR beta repertoire diversity were measured in the study by deep sequencing normalized with unique cDNA molecular identifiers. The study analyzed two additional independent replicas of 1 million unique cDNA reads from the same blood draw for two donors, one aged 18 to 29 and one aged 80 or older. The investigation overall reported the following: Since profiling was done on bulk unsorted PBMCs, naive and antigen-experienced compartments could not be conclusively compared. The percentage of naive T cells measured by flow cytometry correlated strongly with observed TCR beta diversity. Because the CMV infection status of the donors was unknown, age-related changes in expanded clonotypes may potentially have been confounded. Observed TCR beta diversity per million T cells fell roughly linearly with age, and a significant reduction was already apparent by age roughly 41. The long-lived group showed more naive CD4+ T cells, fewer expanded clones and increased TCR diversity than the aged group, suggesting age selection. Estimates of total diversity based on one million sequenced T cells were considered lower bounds and underestimates.

Libraries were built with 5' RACE. A second about 7 to 12 cycle PCR used a sample-barcoded 5' primer and a J-beta primer mix. Each TCR beta cDNA molecule received a unique molecular identifier from a template-switch 5' adaptor carrying 12 random nucleotides. At least 2.5 million CDR3-containing paired-end reads were obtained from each sample. First-strand cDNA was synthesized from all RNA with the Mint cDNA synthesis kit, primed by a TRBC-specific oligonucleotide. All cDNA was treated with uracil-DNA glycosylase and then went through a first 18-cycle PCR with the universal primers M1SS and BC2_uni_R. In the original analysis: For normalization, 1 million high-quality reads were randomly selected from each sample, with every read carrying a distinct molecular identifier. Reads with shared molecular identifiers were discarded instead of being binned into consensus sequences. MiTCR, run with a Q25 quality threshold and the strictest error-elimination algorithm, handled CDR3 identification, clonotype clustering and error correction. Lower-bound total TCR beta diversity was estimated with a nonparametric unseen species model using Euler transformation. The public reads were quality trimmed at Q25 with fastp and then assembled into clones with MiXCR by TCRdb, keeping productive beta chains. Every entry covers one CDR3 protein and lists the most common genes and DNA from its rows. TCRdb, rather than the study authors, made the V and J calls. Counted in this sample were approximately 2,000,000 distinct CDR3 sequences; roughly two fifths of them appeared once. Together, the top ten hold 23% of the sample.

The CDR3 holds 18 amino acids from the cysteine to the phenylalanine. Only CDR3 DNA remains: 54 bases, in frame from the first base. Systemically healthy Caucasian individuals from Russia, roughly 40 in total and aged 6 to 90 years, were included as donors. Around 10 milliliters of peripheral blood were collected from each donor into EDTA-treated Vacutainer tubes. Ficoll-Paque density-gradient centrifugation was used to isolate PBMCs, with at least 7 million per sample. Total RNA, at least 6 micrograms per sample, was extracted from PBMCs with Trizol reagent. For every donor, an aliquot of PBMCs went through flow cytometry to measure the percentages of naive CD45RAhigh/CD27high T cells.

The chain was built from TRBV21-1 and TRBJ1-5; the D call of TRBD1 is as the table states it, not checked on the DNA. TRBV21-1 constitutes a pseudogene. The source of this sequence is a human donor in good health. The specimen was blood. The DNA sequence is as follows: TGTGCCAGCAGCAAAAGGGCTCCGGACAGTGGAATTAATCAGCCCCAGCATTTT. This gives the protein CASSKRAPDSGINQPQHF.